The subject of this entry is one T cell receptor (beta chain). These data come from a study of blood T cells in healthy people across ages. CDR3 length equals 16 residues. With 3 bases clipped from V and 0 bases from J, the junction kept 5 bases outside the gene matches. Looked up from germline, CDR1 is DFQATT and CDR2 is SNEGSKA (reference sequence). Per-sample PBMC isolation yielded at least 6.5 million cells. Each sample provided at least 6 micrograms of extracted total RNA. Combining a sample-barcoded 5' primer with a J-beta primer mix, a second PCR ran for 7 to 11 cycles. TCRdb processed the 5' RACE reads anew with MiXCR; each CDR3 protein has one entry. Of around 400,000 distinct CDR3 sequences listed, 45% to 60% are singletons.

The sequencing sample was made of blood. The V gene is TRBV20-1, the J gene TRBJ2-3, with 11 bases fitting TRBD2. The sequence was collected from a man aged 55 to 70 in good health. The CDR3 loop is CSASLLAGVSTDTQYF. The CDR3 nucleotides are TGCAGTGCTAGCCTACTAGCGGGGGTTAGCACAGATACGCAGTATTTT.